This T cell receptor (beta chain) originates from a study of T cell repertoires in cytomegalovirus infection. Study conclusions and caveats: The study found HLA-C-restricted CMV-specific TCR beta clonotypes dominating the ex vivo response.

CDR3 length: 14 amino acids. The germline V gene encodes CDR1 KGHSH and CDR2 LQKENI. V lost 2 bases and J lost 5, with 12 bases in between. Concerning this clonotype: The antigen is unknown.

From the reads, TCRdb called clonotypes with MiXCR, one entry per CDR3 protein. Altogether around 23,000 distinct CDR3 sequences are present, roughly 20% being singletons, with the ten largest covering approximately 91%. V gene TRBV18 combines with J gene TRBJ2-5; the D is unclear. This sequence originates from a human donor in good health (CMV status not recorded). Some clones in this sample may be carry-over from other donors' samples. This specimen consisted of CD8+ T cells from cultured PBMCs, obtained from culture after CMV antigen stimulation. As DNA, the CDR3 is TGTGCCAGCTCACCAGTACCTAGGTCGGAGACCCAGTACTTC. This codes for CASSPVPRSETQYF. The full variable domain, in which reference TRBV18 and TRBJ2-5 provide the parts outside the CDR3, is NAGVMQNPRHLVRRRGQEARLRCSPMKGHSHVYWYRQLPEEGLKFMVYLQKENIIDESGMPKERFSAEFPKEGPSILRIQQVVRGDSAAYFCASSPVPRSETQYFGPGTRLLVL.